This T cell receptor (beta chain) derives from a study of vaccination and CD4 T cells after COVID-19. Overall study: The stimulating agents, overlapping spike peptides, came from SARS-CoV-2, HCoV-NL63, HCoV-OC43 and HCoV-229E.

Treatment indicated: roughly 11-day PBMC culture with coronavirus spike peptide pools or control peptides (ViraFEST assay). Expanded clonotypes were found by TCR sequencing after peptide-pool stimulation (ViraFEST). Peptide pools at 8 to 10 ug/ml, together with roughly 10 IU/ml IL-2, were added to cultures of some 2.2 million PBMCs per well. Regarding this clonotype: Its antigen is unidentified.

The germline gives CDR1 KGHDR, CDR2 SFDVKD. Trimming removed 10 bases at V and 7 bases at J, with 15 bases between. The CDR3 is 12 amino acids. At the Johns Hopkins FTIC core, DNA taken from cultured CD4+ T cells was sequenced by way of the Oncomine TCR Beta short-read assay. TCRdb reprocessed the PCR reads via MiXCR and lists one record per CDR3 protein. The data show roughly 4,200 distinct CDR3 sequences, with under 70% seen just once and 27% held by the top ten. The chain links TRBV24-1 to TRBJ1-1; tentative D call: TRBD1 (5 bases). The sample taken for sequencing was CD4+ T cells from blood, cultured in vitro. The sequence was collected from a human donor who had recovered from COVID-19. In DNA form, the CDR3 reads TGTGCCACGCCGACTGGGGGGTGTGAAGCTTTCTTT. Translating gives CATPTGGCEAFF.